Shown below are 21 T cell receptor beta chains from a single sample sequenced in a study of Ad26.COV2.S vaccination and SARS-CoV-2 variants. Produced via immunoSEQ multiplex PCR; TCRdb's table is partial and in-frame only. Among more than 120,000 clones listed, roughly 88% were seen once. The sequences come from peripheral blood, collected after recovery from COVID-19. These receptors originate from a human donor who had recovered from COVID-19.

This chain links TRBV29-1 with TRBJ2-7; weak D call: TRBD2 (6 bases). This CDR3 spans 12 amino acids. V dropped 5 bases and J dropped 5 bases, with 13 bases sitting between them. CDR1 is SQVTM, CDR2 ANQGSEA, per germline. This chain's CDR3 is CSVCDTGDEQYF. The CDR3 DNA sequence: TGCAGCGTTTGTGACACGGGGGACGAGCAGTACTTC.

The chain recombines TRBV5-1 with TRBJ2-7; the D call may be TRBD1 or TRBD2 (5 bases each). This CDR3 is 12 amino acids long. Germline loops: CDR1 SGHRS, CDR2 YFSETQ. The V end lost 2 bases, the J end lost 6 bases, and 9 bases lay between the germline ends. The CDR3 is CASSLPGAEQYF. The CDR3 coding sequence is TGCGCCAGCAGCTTACCCGGGGCCGAGCAGTACTTC.

Here the CDR3 DNA reads TGCGCCAGCAGCCAAGAACTTTCTGGTAACAGGGCACGCTCCTACGAGCAGTACTTC. Amino acids: CASSQELSGNRARSYEQYF. The rearrangement joins TRBV4-1 to TRBJ2-7; D may be TRBD1 (6 bases). This CDR3 is built from 19 residues. Germline values: CDR1 MGHRA, CDR2 YSYEKL. The germline V and J ends were trimmed by 0 bases and 0 bases, with 21 bases remaining between them.

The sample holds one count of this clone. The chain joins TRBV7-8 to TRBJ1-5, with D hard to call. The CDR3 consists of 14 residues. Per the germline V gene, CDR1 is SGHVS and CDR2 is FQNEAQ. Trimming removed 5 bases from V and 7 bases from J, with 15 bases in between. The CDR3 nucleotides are TGTGCCAGCAGCCCCGCAGACCCGGCCCAGCCCCAGCATTTT. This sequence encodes CASSPADPAQPQHF.

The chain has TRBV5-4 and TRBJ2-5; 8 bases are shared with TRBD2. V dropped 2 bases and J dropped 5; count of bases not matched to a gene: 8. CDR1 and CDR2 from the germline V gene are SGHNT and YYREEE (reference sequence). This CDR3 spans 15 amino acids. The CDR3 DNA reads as TGTGCCAGCAGCTTAAAAGCGGGGGCCGGGGAGACCCAGTACTTC. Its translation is CASSLKAGAGETQYF.

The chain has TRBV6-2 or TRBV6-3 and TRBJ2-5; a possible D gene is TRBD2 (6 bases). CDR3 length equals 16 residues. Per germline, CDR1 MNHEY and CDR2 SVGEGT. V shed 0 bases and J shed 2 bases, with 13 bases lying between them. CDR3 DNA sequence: TGTGCCAGCAGTTACTCTAAGGGACTTCTACAAGAGACCCAGTACTTC. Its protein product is CASSYSKGLLQETQYF.

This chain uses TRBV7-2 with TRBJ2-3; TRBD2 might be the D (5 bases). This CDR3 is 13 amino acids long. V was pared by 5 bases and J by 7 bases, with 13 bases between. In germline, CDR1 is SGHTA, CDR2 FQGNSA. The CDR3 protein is CASSPLRAHTQYF. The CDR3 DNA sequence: TGTGCCAGCAGCCCCTTGAGGGCCCATACGCAGTATTTT.

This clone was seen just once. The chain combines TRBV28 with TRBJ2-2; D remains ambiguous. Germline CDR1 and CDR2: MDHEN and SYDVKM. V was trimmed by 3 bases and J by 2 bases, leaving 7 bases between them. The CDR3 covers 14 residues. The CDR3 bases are TGTGCCAGCAGTTTGGGCGGTAACACCGGGGAGCTGTTTTTT. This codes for CASSLGGNTGELFF.

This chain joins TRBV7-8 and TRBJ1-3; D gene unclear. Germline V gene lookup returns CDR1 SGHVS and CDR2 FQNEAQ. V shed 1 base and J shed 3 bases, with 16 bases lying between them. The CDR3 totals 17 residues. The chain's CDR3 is CASSLGNRDMIGNTIYF. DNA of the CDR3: TGTGCCAGCAGCTTAGGGAACCGGGATATGATTGGAAACACCATATATTTT.

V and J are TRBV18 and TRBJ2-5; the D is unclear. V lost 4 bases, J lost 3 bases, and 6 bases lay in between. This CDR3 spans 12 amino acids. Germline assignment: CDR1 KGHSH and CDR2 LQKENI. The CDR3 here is CASSHLEETQYF. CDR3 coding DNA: TGTGCCAGCTCACATCTGGAAGAGACCCAGTACTTC.

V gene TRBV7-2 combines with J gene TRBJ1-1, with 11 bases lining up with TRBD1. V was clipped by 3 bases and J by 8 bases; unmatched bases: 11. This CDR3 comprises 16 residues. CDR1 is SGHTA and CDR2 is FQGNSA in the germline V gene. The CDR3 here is CASSFSGTGGGGEAFF. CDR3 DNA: TGTGCCAGCAGCTTTTCCGGGACAGGGGGAGGAGGGGAAGCTTTCTTT.

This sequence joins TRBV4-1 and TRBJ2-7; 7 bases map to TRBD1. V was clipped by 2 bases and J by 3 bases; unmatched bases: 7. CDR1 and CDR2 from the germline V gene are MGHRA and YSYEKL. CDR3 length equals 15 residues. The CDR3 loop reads CASSQSWDSYYEQYF. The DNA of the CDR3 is TGCGCCAGCAGCCAATCTTGGGACAGTTACTACGAGCAGTACTTC.

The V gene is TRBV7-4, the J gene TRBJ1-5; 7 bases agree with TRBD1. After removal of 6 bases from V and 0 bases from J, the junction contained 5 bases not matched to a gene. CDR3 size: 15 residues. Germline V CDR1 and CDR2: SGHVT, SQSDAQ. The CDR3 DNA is TGTGCCAGCAGGGACAGGAAAAATAGCAATCAGCCCCAGCATTTT. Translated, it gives CASRDRKNSNQPQHF.

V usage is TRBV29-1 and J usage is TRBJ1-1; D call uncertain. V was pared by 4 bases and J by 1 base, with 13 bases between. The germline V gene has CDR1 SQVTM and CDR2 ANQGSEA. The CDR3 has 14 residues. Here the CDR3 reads CSVGWDRENTEAFF. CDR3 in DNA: TGCAGCGTTGGATGGGATCGGGAGAACACTGAAGCTTTCTTT.

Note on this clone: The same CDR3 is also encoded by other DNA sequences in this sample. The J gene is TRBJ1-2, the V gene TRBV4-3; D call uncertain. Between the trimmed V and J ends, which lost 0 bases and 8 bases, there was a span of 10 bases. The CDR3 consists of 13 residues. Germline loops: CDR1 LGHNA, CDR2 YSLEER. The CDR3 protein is CASSQDLGRGYTF. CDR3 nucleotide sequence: TGCGCCAGCAGCCAAGATCTAGGGCGAGGCTACACCTTC.

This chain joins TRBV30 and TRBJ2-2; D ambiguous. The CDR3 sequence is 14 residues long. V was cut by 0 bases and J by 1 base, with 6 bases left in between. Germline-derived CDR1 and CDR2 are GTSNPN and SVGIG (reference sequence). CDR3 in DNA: TGTGCCTGGAGTGTCACGGTGAACACCGGGGAGCTGTTTTTT. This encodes CAWSVTVNTGELFF.

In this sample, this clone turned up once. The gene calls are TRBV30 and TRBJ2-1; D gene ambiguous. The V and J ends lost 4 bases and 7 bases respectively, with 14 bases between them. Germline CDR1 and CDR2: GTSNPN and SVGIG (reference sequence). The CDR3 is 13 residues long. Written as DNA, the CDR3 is TGTGCCTGGAACGCTCTAGGGTCGAATGAGCAGTTCTTC. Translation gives CAWNALGSNEQFF.

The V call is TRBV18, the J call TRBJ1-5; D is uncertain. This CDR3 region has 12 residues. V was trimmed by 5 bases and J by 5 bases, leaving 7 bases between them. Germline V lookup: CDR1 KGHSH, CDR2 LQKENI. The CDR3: CASSLRDQPQHF. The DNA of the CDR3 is TGTGCCAGCTCATTAAGGGATCAGCCCCAGCATTTT.

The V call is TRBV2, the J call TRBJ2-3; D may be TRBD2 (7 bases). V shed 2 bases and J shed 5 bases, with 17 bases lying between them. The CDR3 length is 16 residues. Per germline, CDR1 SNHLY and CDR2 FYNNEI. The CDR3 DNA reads TGTGCCAGCAGTGAAAGTTTAGGGGGGGGCCAAGATACGCAGTATTTT. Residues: CASSESLGGGQDTQYF.

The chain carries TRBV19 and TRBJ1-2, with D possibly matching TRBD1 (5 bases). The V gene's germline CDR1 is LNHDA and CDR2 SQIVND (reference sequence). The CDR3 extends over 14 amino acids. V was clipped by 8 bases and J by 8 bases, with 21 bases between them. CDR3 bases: TGTGCCAGTGAACCCACCGGGGGACTAAACGGCTACACCTTC. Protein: CASEPTGGLNGYTF.

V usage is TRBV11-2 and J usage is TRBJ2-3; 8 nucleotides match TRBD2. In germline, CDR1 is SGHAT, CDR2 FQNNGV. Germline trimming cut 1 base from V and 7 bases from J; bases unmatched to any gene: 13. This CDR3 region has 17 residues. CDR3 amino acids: CASSLGPEGLEINTQYF. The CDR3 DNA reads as TGTGCCAGCAGCTTAGGACCCGAGGGACTAGAGATTAATACGCAGTATTTT.